This TCR beta chain is from a study of blood T cells in healthy people across ages. A second about 6 to 12 cycle PCR used barcoded and J-beta primers. Via MiXCR, TCRdb re-called the 5' RACE reads, giving one row per CDR3 protein. The repertoire holds 1.8 million or so distinct CDR3 sequences, with 30% to 40% as singletons. Germline V gene data show CDR1 as SNHLY and CDR2 as FYNNEI. CDR3 length: 15 amino acids. Germline trimming cut 6 bases from V and 5 bases from J; bases unmatched to any gene: 12. This sequence joins TRBV2 and TRBJ2-5; TRBD2 agrees at 7 bases. The receptor was isolated from a human donor in good health. Specimen: blood. The CDR3 DNA reads TGTGCCAGCAGCTTTAAGAGCGGGGCAGCCGAGACCCAGTACTTC. This gives the protein CASSFKSGAAETQYF.